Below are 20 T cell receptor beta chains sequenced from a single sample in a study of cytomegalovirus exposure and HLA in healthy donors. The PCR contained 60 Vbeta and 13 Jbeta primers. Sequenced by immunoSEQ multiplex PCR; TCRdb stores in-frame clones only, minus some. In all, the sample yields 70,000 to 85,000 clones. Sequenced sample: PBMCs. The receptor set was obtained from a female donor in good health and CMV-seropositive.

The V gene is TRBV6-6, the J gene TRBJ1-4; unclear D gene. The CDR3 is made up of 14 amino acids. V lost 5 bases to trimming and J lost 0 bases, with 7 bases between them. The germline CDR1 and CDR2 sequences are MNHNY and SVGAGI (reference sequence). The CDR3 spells CASSEVSTNEKLFF. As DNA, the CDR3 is TGTGCCAGCAGTGAGGTGTCAACTAATGAAAAACTGTTTTTT.

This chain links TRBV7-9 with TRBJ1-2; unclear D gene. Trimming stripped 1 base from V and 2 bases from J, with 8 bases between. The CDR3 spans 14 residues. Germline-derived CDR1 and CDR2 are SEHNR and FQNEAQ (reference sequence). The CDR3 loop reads CASSLGRGNYGYTF. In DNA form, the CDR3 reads TGTGCCAGCAGCTTAGGTCGCGGCAACTATGGCTACACCTTC. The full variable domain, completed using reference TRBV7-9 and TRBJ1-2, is DTGVSQNPRHKITKRGQNVTFRCDPISEHNRLYWYRQTLGQGPEFLTYFQNEAQLEKSRLLSDRFSAERPKGSFSTLEIQRTEQGDSAMYLCASSLGRGNYGYTFGSGTRLTVV.

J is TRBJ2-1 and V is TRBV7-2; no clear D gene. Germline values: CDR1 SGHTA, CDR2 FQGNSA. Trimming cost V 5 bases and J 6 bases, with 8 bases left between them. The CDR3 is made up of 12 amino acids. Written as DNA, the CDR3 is TGTGCCAGCAGCGCCACTACCAATGAGCAGTTCTTC. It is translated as CASSATTNEQFF.

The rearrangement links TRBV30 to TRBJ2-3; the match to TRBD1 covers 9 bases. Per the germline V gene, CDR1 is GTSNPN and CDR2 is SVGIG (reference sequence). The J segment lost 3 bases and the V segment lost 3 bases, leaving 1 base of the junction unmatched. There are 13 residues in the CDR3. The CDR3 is CAWRGTGTDTQYF. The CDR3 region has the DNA TGTGCCTGGAGAGGGACAGGGACAGATACGCAGTATTTT.

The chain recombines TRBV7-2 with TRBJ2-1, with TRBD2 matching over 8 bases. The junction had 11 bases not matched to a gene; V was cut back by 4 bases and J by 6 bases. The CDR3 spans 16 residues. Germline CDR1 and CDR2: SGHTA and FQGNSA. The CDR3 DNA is TGTGCCAGCAGCTACCAAGGCGGGGGGAACCCCAATGAGCAGTTCTTC. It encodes CASSYQGGGNPNEQFF.

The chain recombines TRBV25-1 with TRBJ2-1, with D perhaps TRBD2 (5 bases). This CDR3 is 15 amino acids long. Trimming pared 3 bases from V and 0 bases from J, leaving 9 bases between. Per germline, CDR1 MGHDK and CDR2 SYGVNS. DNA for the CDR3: TGTGCCAGCAGTGAGGACTCAAGCTCCTACAATGAGCAGTTCTTC. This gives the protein CASSEDSSSYNEQFF.

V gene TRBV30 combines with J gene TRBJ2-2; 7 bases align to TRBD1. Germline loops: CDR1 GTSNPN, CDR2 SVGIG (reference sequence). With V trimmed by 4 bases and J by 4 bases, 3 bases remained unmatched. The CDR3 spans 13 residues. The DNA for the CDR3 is TGTGCCTGGACCGGGACAGCCACCGGGGAGCTGTTTTTT. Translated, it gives CAWTGTATGELFF.

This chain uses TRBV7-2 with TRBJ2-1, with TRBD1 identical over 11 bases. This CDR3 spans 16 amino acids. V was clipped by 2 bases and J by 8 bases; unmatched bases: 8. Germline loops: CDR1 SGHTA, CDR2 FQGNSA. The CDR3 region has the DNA TGTGCCAGCAGCTTACGCCTTGGGACAGGGGGTTATGAGCAGTTCTTC. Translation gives CASSLRLGTGGYEQFF.

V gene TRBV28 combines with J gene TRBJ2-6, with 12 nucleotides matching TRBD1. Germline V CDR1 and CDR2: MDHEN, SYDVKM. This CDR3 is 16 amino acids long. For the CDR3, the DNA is TGTGGGTCGGGGACAGGGGGCGAGTCTGGGGCCAACGTCCTGACTTTC. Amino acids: CGSGTGGESGANVLTF. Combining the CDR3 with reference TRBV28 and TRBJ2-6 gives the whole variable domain DVKVTQSSRYLVKRTGEKVFLECVQDMDHENMFWYRQDPGLGLRLIYFSYDVKMKEKGDIPEGYSVSREKKERFSLILESASTNQTSMYLCGSGTGGESGANVLTFGAGSRLTVL.

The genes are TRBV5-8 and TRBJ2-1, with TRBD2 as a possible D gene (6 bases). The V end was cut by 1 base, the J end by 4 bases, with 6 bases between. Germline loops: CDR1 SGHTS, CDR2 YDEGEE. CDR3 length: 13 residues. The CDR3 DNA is TGTGCCAGCAGCTTGCGGGGGTACAATGAGCAGTTCTTC. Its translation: CASSLRGYNEQFF.

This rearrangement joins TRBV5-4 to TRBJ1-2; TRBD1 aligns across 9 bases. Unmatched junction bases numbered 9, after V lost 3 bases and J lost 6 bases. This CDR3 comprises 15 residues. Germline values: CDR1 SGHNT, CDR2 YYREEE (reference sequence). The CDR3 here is CASSSTGGVGDGYTF. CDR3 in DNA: TGTGCCAGCAGCTCGACAGGGGGGGTCGGGGATGGCTACACCTTC. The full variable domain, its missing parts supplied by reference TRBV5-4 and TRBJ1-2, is ETGVTQSPTHLIKTRGQQVTLRCSSQSGHNTVSWYQQALGQGPQFIFQYYREEENGRGNFPPRFSGLQFPNYSSELNVNALELDDSALYLCASSSTGGVGDGYTFGSGTRLTVV.

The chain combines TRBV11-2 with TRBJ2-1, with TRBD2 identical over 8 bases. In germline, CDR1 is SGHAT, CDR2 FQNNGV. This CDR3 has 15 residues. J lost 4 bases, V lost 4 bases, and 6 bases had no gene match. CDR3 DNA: TGTGCCAGCAGCTCCACTAGCGGACCATACAATGAGCAGTTCTTC. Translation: CASSSTSGPYNEQFF.

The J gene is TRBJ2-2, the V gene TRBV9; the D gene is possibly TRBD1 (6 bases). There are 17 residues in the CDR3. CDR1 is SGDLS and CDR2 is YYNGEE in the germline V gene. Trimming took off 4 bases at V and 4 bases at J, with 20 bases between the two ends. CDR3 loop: CASSTSLRDISTGELFF. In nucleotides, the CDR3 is TGTGCCAGCAGCACCTCCCTCCGGGACATCTCCACCGGGGAGCTGTTTTTT.

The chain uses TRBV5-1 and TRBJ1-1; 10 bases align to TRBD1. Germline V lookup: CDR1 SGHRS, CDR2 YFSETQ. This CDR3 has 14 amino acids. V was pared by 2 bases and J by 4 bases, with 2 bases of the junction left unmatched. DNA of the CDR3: TGCGCCAGCAGCTTCGGACAGGGGGGCACTGAAGCTTTCTTT. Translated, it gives CASSFGQGGTEAFF.

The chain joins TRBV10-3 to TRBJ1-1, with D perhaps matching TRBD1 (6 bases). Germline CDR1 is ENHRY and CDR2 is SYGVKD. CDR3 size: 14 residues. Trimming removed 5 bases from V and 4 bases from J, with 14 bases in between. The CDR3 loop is CAISPPGQSTEAFF. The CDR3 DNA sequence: TGTGCCATCAGTCCCCCGGGACAAAGCACTGAAGCTTTCTTT.

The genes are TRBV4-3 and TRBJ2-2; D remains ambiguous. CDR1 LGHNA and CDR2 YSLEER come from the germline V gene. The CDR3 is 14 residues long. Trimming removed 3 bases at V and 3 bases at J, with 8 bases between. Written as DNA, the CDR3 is TGCGCCAGCAGCCAGTATCGAGACACCGGGGAGCTGTTTTTT. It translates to CASSQYRDTGELFF.

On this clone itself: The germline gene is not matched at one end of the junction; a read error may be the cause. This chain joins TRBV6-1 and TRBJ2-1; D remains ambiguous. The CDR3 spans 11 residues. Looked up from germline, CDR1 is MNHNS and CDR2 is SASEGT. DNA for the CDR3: TGTGCCAGCAGTGAGGTGAATGAGCGGTTCTTC. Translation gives CASSEVNERFF.

The CDR3 DNA reads TGTGCCAGCAGTGCAACAGGGCGGGCCACTGAAGCTTTCTTT. Its translation is CASSATGRATEAFF. The rearrangement links TRBV7-8 to TRBJ1-1, with a weak D call TRBD1 (6 bases). V was cut by 6 bases and J by 4 bases, with 15 bases left in between. Germline CDR1 and CDR2: SGHVS and FQNEAQ. This CDR3 spans 14 amino acids.

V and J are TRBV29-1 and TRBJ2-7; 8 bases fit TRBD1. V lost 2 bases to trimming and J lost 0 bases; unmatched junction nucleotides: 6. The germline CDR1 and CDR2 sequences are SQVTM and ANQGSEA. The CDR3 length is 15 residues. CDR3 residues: CSVELGDRSSYEQYF. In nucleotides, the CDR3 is TGCAGCGTTGAATTGGGGGACAGGTCCTCCTACGAGCAGTACTTC.

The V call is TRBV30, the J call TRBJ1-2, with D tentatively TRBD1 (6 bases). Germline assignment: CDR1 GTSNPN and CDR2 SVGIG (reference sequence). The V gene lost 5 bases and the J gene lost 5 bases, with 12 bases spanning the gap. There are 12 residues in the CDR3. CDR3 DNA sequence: TGTGCCTGGGGGGGCAGTAGGTATGGCTACACCTTC. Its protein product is CAWGGSRYGYTF.